This T cell receptor (beta chain) was retrieved from a study of T cell changes during pregnancy in multiple sclerosis. V was shortened by 0 bases and J by 6 bases, with 10 bases between the two germline ends. The CDR3 runs to 15 residues. Germline CDR1 SGHNT, CDR2 YYREEE (reference sequence). Here immunoSEQ multiplex PCR was the method, and the copy in TCRdb shows in-frame clones only, minus some. The repertoire holds roughly 46,000 clones, about 94% seen once, with roughly 4% in the top ten. The source of this sequence is a female donor with multiple sclerosis, enrolled in a pregnancy study. This sample comprised CD8+ T cells from peripheral blood mononuclear cells, obtained in the first trimester of pregnancy. The rearrangement links TRBV5-4 to TRBJ1-6; D ambiguous. CDR3 residues: CASSLGEGGNSPLHF. The CDR3 region has the DNA TGTGCCAGCAGCTTGGGTGAGGGCGGTAATTCACCCCTCCACTTT.